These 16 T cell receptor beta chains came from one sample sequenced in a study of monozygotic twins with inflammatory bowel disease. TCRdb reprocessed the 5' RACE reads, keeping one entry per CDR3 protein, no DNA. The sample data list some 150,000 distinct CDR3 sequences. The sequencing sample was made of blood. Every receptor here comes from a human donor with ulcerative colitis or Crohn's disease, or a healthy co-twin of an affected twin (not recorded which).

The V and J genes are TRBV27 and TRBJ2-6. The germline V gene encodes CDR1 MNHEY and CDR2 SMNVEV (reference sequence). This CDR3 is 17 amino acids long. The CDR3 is CASSFLADLSGANVLTF.

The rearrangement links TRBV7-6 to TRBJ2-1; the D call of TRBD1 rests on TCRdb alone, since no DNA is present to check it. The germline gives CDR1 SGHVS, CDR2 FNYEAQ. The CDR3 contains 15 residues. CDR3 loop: CASSFGGTSSGEQFF.

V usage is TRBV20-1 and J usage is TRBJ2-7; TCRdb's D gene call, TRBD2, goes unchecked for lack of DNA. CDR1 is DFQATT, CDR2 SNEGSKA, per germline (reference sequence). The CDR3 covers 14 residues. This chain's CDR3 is CSARDPSGRAEQYF.

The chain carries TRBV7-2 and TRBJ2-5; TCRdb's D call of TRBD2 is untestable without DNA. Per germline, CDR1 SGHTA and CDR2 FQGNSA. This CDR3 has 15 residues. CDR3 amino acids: CASSSPRASRETQYF.

The chain's CDR3 is CASSYMDTQYF. The chain carries TRBV6-1 and TRBJ2-3. The germline V gene has CDR1 MNHNS and CDR2 SASEGT. The CDR3 is made up of 11 amino acids.

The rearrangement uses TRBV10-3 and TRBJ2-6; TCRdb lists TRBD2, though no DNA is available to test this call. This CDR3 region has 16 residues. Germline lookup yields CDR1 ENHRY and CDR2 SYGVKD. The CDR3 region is CAIMGLSISGANVLTF.

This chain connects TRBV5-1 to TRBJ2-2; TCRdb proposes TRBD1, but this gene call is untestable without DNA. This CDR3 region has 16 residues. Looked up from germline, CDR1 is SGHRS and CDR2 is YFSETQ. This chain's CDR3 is CASSLAGQGNTGELFF.

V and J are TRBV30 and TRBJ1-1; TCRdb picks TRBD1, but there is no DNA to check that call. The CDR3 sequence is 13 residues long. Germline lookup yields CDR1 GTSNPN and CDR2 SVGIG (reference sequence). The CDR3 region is CAWRGTLNTEAFF.

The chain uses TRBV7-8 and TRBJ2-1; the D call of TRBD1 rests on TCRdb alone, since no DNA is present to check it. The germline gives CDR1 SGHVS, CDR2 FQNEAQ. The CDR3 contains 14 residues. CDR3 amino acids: CASSLVGTYNEQFF.

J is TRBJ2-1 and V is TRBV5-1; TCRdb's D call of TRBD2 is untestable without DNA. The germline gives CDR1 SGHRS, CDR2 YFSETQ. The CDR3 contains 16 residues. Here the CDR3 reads CASSSLVGLADNEQFF.

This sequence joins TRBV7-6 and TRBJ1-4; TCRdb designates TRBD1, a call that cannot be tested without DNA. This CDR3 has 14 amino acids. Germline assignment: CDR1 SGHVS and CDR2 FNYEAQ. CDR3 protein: CASSLGDQGGKLFF.

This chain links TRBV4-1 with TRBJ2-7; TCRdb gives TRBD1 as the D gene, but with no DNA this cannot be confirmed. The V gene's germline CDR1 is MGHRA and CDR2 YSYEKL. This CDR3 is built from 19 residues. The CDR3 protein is CASSQEGGGVGGGSYEQYF.

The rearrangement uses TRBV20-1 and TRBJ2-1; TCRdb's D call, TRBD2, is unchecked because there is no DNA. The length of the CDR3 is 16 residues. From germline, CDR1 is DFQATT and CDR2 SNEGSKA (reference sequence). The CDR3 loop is CSARDSGSAGDDEQFF.

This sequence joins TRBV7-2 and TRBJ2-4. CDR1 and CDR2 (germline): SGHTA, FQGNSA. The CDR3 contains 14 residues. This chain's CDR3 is CASSLVLAKNIQYF.

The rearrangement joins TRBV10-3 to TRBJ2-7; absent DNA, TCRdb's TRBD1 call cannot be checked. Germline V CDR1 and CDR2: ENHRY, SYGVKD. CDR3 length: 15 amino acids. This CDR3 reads CAISPGQGALYEQYF.

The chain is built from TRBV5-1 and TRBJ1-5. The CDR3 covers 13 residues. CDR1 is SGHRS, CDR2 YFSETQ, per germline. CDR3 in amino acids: CASSLNYNQPQHF.